What follows is one T cell receptor (beta chain) and its context. This sample is part of a study of siplizumab effects on memory and regulatory T cells. The CDR3 runs 13 residues. Germline lookup yields CDR1 SNHLY and CDR2 FYNNEI. V lost 5 bases to trimming and J lost 2 bases, with 9 bases between them. Only in-frame clones appear in the TCRdb table, and some are missing; sequencing was by immunoSEQ multiplex PCR. The sample includes roughly 100,000 clones, approximately 94% of them seen just once. This rearrangement joins TRBV2 to TRBJ1-1; the D gene is possibly TRBD1 (6 bases). Sequencing was carried out using CD4+ T cells sorted from blood. The sequence was obtained from a human donor in good health. CDR3 coding DNA: TGTGCCAGCAGTCCAGGGGTTAACACTGAAGCTTTCTTT. Its translation: CASSPGVNTEAFF.